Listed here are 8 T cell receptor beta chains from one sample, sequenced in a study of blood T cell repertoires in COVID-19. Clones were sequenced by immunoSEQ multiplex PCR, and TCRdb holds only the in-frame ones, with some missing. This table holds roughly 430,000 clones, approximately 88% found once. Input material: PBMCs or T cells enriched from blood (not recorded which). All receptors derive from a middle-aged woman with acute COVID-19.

The CDR3 here is CASSFDRGPGGGELFF. The CDR3 bases are TGTGCCAGCAGCTTTGACAGGGGGCCTGGAGGCGGGGAGCTGTTTTTT. This chain connects TRBV5-8 to TRBJ2-2, with 10 bases fitting TRBD1. Germline loops: CDR1 SGHTS, CDR2 YDEGEE. This CDR3 spans 16 amino acids. With 2 bases clipped from V and 7 bases from J, the junction kept 8 bases outside the gene matches.

As DNA, the CDR3 is TGTGCCAGCAGCGTAGGCGGGGGAGACTACAATGAGCAGTTCTTC. Protein sequence: CASSVGGGDYNEQFF. This chain connects TRBV9 to TRBJ2-1, with 7 positions matching TRBD2. J lost 3 bases, V lost 0 bases, and 3 bases had no gene match. The CDR3 runs 15 residues. Germline lookup yields CDR1 SGDLS and CDR2 YYNGEE.

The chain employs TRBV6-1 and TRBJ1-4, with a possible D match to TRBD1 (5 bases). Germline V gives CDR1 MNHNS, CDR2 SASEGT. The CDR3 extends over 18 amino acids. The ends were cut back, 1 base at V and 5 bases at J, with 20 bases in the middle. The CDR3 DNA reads TGTGCCAGCAGTGAAGGCGTTTATAGGAGGGCAGGGAATGAAAAACTGTTTTTT. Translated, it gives CASSEGVYRRAGNEKLFF.

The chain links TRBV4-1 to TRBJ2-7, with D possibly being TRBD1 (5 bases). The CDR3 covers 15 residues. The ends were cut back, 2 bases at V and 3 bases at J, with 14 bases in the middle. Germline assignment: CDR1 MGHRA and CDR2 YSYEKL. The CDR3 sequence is CASSQFDSIYYEQYF. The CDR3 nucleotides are TGCGCCAGCAGCCAATTTGACAGCATATACTACGAGCAGTACTTC.

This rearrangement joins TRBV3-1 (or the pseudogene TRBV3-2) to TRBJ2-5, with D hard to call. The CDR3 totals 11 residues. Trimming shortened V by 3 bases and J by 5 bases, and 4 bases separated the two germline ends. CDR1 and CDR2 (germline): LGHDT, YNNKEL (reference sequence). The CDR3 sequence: CASSHRETQYF. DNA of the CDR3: TGTGCCAGCAGCCATCGGGAGACCCAGTACTTC.

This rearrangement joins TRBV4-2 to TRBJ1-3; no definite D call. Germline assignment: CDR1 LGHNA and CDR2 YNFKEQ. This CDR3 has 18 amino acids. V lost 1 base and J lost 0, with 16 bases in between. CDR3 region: CASSQVQTRRFSGNTIYF. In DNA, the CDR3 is TGTGCCAGCAGCCAAGTACAGACCCGACGGTTCTCTGGAAACACCATATATTTT.

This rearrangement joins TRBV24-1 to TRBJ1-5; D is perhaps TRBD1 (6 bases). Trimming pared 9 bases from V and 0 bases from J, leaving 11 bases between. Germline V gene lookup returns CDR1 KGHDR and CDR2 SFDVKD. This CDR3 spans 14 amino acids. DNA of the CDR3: TGTGCCACCCAGGGGAGCTATAGCAATCAGCCCCAGCATTTT. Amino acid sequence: CATQGSYSNQPQHF.

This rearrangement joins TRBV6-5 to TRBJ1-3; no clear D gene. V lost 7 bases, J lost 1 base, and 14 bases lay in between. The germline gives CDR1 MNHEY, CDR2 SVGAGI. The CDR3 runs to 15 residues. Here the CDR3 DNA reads TGTGCCAGCAATCAATTTGGACTATCTGGAAACACCATATATTTT. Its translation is CASNQFGLSGNTIYF.